This paragraph reports one TCR beta chain. Under the authors' procedure: Estimation of nucleated cell counts was performed using reference gene primer amplification. TCRdb's table, derived via immunoSEQ multiplex PCR, lists solely in-frame clones and lacks some. V and J calls and clone size are as listed in that table; D and trimming were resolved from the DNA. The repertoire holds under 200,000 clones, with around 90% as singletons. The sample belongs to a study of blood T cell repertoires in COVID-19. Overall study context: The United States, Italy and Spain supplied acute and convalescent COVID-19 samples. The cDNA or gDNA used as material had been derived from T cells, B-cell-depleted T cells, or PBMCs.

This CDR3 region has 15 residues. The germline V gene encodes CDR1 SGHRS and CDR2 YFSETQ. V lost 4 bases, J lost 4 bases, and 17 bases lay in between. This clonotype was sampled from a man aged 55 to 70 with active or convalescent COVID-19. Material for sequencing was peripheral blood. The J gene is TRBJ1-2, the V gene TRBV5-1; D gene ambiguous. The DNA for the CDR3 is TGCGCCAGCAGCCCTACCGCGGAATCCGGCTATGGCTACACCTTC. Translated: CASSPTAESGYGYTF.